This T cell receptor beta chain appears in the sequencing data of a study of CD8+CD57+ T cells in acquired aplastic anemia (dated by TCRdb to about 2018). In the study overall: Extracted DNA from sorted CD4+ and CD8+ cells averaged approximately 3 ug, ranging from roughly 0.17 to 27.4 ug. CD8+CD57+ expansion was defined as frequency above the mean frequency observed in healthy subjects. The paper's findings and limits, for the study overall: Twenty-nine CD8+ CDR3 sequences were found to be shared between patients and controls, but these sequences appeared to be highly expressed in patients and within the immunodominant clones of the patients. Patients and healthy controls showed no significant difference in CD8+ Simpson's diversity (P=0.060).

Profiling of TCR beta VDJ combinations and CDR3 sequences used genomic DNA as the template. An Illumina HiSeq 2000 was used for TCR repertoire sequencing. The authors' analysis ran thus. Repertoire assessment relied on Simpson's diversity index, CDR3 size and DJ length profiles, and TRBV/TRBJ rearrangement plots. The most abundant DNA sequence in the deep sequencing data was defined as the immunodominant clone. CDR3 amino acid sequences were checked for sharing between subjects and were compared against published repertoires and the VDJdb database. Starting from the raw public reads, TCRdb applied fastp trimming at Q25, assembled clones with MiXCR and retained in-frame beta chains. Under each unique CDR3 protein, matching rows form one entry showing the most common genes and DNA. The V and J calls and clone size are TCRdb's, not the authors'. This sample holds under 350,000 distinct CDR3 sequences; under 60% were observed only once. The ten top clones hold around 1.2% of the sample.

Expansion of CD8+CD57+ cells had been shown by flow cytometry in the patients chosen for sequencing. Every patient had a diagnosis of severe acquired aplastic anemia based on International Study of Aplastic Anemia and Agranulocytosis and Camitta criteria. No patient had received any therapy when blood was sampled. In this study, sorted CD4+ and CD8+ T cells from the blood of healthy subjects and of severe aplastic anemia patients had their TCR repertoires deep-sequenced. Patients were enrolled in the USA under clinicaltrials.gov protocols 00001620, 01623167, 00001397, 00071045, 00081523 and 00961064. Ficoll-Paque density gradient centrifugation was used to isolate peripheral blood mononuclear cells. CD4+ and CD8+ T cells were sorted by FACS or magnetic beads before DNA extraction. The sample holds a few counts of this clonotype. It lacks a known antigen. No base quality information exists; no much larger clone differs at one position.

As encoded in the germline V gene (reference sequence), CDR1 is LNHDA while CDR2 is SQIVND. The V end gives up 6 bases and the J end 4 bases, leaving 10 bases in the junction not matched to a gene. Reading from cysteine to phenylalanine, the CDR3 counts 15 amino acids. The kept DNA is CDR3 alone, 45 bases in frame from the first base. This clonotype was sampled from a human donor with aplastic anemia. The sample was sorted CD4+, CD8+, or CD8+CD57+ T cells (not recorded which) from PBMCs. Rearrangement joined TRBV19 to TRBJ2-7; TRBD1 matches 9 bases in the middle. The CDR3 protein sequence reads: CASSGNRGRIYEQYF. In nucleotides, the sequence is TGTGCCAGTAGCGGTAACAGGGGGCGCATTTACGAGCAGTACTTC.